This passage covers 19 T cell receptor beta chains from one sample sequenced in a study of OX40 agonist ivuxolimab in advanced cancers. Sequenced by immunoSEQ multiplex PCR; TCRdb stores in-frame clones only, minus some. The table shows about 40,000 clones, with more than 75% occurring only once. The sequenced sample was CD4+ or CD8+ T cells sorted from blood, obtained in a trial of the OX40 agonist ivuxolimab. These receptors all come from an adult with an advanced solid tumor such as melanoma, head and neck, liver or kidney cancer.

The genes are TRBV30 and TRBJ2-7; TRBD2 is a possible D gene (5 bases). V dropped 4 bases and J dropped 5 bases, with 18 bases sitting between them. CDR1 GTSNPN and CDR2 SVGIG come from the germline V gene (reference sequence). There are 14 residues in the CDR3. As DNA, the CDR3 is TGTGCCTGGACTTCAATAGGACTCGTTAACGAGCAGTACTTC. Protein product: CAWTSIGLVNEQYF.

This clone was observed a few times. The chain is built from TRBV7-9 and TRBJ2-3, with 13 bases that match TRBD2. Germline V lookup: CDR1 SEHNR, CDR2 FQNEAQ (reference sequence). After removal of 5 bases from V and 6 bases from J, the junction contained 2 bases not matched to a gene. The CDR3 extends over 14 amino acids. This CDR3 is CASSRGLAGDTQYF. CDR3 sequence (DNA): TGTGCCAGCAGCCGGGGACTAGCGGGGGATACGCAGTATTTT.

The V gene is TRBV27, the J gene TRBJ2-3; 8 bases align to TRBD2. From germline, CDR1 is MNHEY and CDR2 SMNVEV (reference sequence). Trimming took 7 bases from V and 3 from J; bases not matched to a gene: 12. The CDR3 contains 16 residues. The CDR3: CASNPFEGGGTDTQYF. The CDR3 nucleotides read TGTGCCAGCAACCCCTTTGAAGGCGGGGGGACAGATACGCAGTATTTT.

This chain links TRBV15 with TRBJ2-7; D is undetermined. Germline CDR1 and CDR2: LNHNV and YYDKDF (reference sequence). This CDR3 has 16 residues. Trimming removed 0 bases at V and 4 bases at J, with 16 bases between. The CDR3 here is CATSRDSGPGEYEQYF. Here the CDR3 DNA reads TGTGCCACCAGCAGAGATTCGGGCCCCGGCGAGTACGAGCAGTACTTC.

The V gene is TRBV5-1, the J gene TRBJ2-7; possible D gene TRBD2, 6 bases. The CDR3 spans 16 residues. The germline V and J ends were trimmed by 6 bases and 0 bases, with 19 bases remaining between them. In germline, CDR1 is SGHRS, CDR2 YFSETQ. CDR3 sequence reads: CASTPPRAGFSYEQYF. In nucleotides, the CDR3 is TGCGCCAGCACGCCGCCTCGGGCGGGGTTCTCCTACGAGCAGTACTTC.

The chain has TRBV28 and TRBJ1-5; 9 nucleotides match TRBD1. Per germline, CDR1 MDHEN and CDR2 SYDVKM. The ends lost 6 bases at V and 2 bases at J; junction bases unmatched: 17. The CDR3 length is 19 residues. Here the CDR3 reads CASSPTGTGPSLGNQPQHF. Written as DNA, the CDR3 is TGTGCCAGCAGCCCAACGGGGACAGGGCCCTCTCTTGGCAATCAGCCCCAGCATTTT.

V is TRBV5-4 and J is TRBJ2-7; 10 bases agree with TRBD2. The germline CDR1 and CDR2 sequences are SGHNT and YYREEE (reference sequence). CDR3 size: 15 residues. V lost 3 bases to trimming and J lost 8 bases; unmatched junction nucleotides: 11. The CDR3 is CASSYESGGAYQQYF. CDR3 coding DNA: TGTGCCAGCAGCTATGAAAGCGGGGGGGCCTATCAGCAGTACTTC.

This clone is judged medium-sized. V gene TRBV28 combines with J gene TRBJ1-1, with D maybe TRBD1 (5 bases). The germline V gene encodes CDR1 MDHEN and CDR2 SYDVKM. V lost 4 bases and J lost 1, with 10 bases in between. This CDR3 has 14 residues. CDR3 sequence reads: CASSSHGGNTEAFF. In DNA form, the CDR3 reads TGTGCCAGCAGTTCGCACGGGGGGAACACTGAAGCTTTCTTT. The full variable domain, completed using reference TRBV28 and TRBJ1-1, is DVKVTQSSRYLVKRTGEKVFLECVQDMDHENMFWYRQDPGLGLRLIYFSYDVKMKEKGDIPEGYSVSREKKERFSLILESASTNQTSMYLCASSSHGGNTEAFFGQGTRLTVV.

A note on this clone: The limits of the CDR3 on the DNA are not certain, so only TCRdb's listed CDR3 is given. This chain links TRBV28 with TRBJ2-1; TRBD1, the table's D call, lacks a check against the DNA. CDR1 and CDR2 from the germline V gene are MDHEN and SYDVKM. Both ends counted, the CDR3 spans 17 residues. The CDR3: CASSFFGQGASLNEQFF.

The CDR3 loop is CASSEIGGGQPQHF. The CDR3, as DNA: TGCGCCAGCAGTGAAATAGGGGGCGGTCAGCCCCAGCATTTT. The V gene is TRBV10-2, the J gene TRBJ1-5; 7 bases are a match to TRBD1. The V and J ends lost 3 bases and 6 bases, in that order; junction bases with no gene match: 5. CDR1 and CDR2 from the germline V gene are WSHSY and SAAADI. The CDR3 spans 14 residues.

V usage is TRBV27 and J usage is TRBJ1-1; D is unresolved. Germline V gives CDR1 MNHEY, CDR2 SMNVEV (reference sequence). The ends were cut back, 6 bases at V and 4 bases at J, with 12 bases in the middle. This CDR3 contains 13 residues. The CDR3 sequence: CASRRPSGTEAFF. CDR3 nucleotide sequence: TGTGCCAGCAGAAGACCGAGCGGCACTGAAGCTTTCTTT.

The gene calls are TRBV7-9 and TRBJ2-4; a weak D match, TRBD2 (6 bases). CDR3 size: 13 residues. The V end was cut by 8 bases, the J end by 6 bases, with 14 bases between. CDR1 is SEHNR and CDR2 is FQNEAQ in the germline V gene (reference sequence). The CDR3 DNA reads TGTGCCAGCCATGGGCGGGAAGGAAACATTCAGTACTTC. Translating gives CASHGREGNIQYF. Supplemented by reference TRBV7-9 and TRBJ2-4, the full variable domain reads DTGVSQNPRHKITKRGQNVTFRCDPISEHNRLYWYRQTLGQGPEFLTYFQNEAQLEKSRLLSDRFSAERPKGSFSTLEIQRTEQGDSAMYLCASHGREGNIQYFGAGTRLSVL.

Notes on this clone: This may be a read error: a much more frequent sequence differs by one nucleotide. The CDR3 DNA follows: TGTGCCAGCAGTACCAGGGGGCGACCCTACGGGCAGTACTTC. Protein sequence: CASSTRGRPYGQYF. This chain uses TRBV27 with TRBJ2-7; 8 bases agree with TRBD1. CDR1 is MNHEY, CDR2 SMNVEV, per germline (reference sequence). The CDR3 contains 14 residues.

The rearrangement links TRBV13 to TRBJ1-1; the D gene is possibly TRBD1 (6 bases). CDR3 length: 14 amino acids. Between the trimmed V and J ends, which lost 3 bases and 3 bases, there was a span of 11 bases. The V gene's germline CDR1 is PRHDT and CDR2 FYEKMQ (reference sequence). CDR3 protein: CASSFWDNHTEAFF. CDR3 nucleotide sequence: TGTGCCAGCAGCTTCTGGGACAACCACACTGAAGCTTTCTTT. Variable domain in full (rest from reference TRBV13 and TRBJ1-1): AAGVIQSPRHLIKEKRETATLKCYPIPRHDTVYWYQQGPGQDPQFLISFYEKMQSDKGSIPDRFSAQQFSDYHSELNMSSLELGDSALYFCASSFWDNHTEAFFGQGTRLTVV.

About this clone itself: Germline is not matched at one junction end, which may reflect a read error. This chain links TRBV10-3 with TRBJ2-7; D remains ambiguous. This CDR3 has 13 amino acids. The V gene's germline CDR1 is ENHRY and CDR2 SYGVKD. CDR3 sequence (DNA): TGTGCCAGCAGTGCCGTATGGCATGACGAGCAGTACTTC. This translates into CASSAVWHDEQYF.

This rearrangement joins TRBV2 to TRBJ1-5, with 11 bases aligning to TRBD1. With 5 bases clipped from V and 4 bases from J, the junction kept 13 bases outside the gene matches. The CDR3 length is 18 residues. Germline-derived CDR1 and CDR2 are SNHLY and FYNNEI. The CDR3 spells CASSQNWDRGSINQPQHF. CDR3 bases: TGTGCCAGCAGTCAAAACTGGGACAGGGGGAGCATTAATCAGCCCCAGCATTTT.

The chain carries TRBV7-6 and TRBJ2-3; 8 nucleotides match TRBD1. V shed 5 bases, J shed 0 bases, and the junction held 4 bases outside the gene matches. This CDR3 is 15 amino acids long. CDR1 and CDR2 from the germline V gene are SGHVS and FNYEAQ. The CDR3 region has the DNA TGTGCCAGCAGCCAGGGGGCGGAAAGCACAGATACGCAGTATTTT. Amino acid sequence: CASSQGAESTDTQYF.

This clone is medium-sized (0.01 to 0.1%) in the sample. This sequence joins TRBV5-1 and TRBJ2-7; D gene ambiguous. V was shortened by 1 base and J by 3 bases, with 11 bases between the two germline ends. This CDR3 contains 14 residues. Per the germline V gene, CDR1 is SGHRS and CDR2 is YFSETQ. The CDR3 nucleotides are TGCGCCAGCAGCTTGAGGAGCCCGGGCTACGAGCAGTACTTC. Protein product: CASSLRSPGYEQYF.

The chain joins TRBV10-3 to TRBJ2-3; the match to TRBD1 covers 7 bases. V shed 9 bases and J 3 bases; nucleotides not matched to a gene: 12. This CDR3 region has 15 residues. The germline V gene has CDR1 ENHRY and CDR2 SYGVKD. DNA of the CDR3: TGTGCCATTACCGCCCGGGACAGAAGTACAGATACGCAGTATTTT. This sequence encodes CAITARDRSTDTQYF.